These 32 T cell receptor beta chains originate from one sample sequenced in a study of blood T cell repertoires in COVID-19. Here immunoSEQ multiplex PCR was the method, and the copy in TCRdb shows in-frame clones only, minus some. The sample has 350,000 to 450,000 clones, more than 70% seen once; the top ten hold around 1.9%. Sample: PBMCs or T cells enriched from blood (not recorded which). All receptors come from a man aged 35 to 55 in a cohort exposed to, infected with or recovered from COVID-19 (not recorded which).

The rearrangement joins TRBV7-8 to TRBJ1-1; D may be TRBD1 (6 bases). Trimming took off 5 bases at V and 1 base at J, with 11 bases between the two ends. Germline V gene data show CDR1 as SGHVS and CDR2 as FQNEAQ. CDR3 length equals 14 residues. CDR3 region: CASSVGQKNTEAFF. The CDR3 region has the DNA TGTGCCAGCAGCGTTGGACAGAAGAACACTGAAGCTTTCTTT.

The J gene is TRBJ2-7, the V gene TRBV5-4; 7 nucleotides match TRBD2. The V gene's germline CDR1 is SGHNT and CDR2 YYREEE (reference sequence). V shed 0 bases and J 4 bases; nucleotides not matched to a gene: 13. The CDR3 extends over 17 amino acids. Here the CDR3 reads CASSLELAASGVYEQYF. DNA of the CDR3: TGTGCCAGCAGCTTGGAGCTTGCGGCTAGCGGAGTTTACGAGCAGTACTTC.

The rearrangement joins TRBV10-3 to TRBJ2-7; D remains unclear. The length of the CDR3 is 13 residues. CDR1 and CDR2 from the germline V gene are ENHRY and SYGVKD. V was trimmed by 4 bases and J by 0 bases, leaving 7 bases between them. The CDR3 coding sequence is TGTGCCATCAGTGGGCCTAGCTCCTACGAGCAGTACTTC. Its protein is CAISGPSSYEQYF.

The V gene is TRBV18, the J gene TRBJ1-2; 7 positions match TRBD1. Germline assignment: CDR1 KGHSH and CDR2 LQKENI. V shed 4 bases and J 4 bases; nucleotides not matched to a gene: 6. The CDR3 runs to 14 residues. The CDR3 coding sequence is TGTGCCAGCTCACGCCCGACAGGGTCCTATGGCTACACCTTC. Its protein is CASSRPTGSYGYTF.

This clone was observed once. A read error may account for a junction end that differs from germline. CDR3 region: CASSQGQDRGTVREKLFF. CDR3 DNA sequence: TGTGCCAGCAGTCAAGGGCAGGACAGGGGCACCGTTAGAGAAAAACTGTTTTTT. J is TRBJ1-4 and V is TRBV4-2; 9 bases are a match to TRBD1. Germline V lookup: CDR1 LGHNA, CDR2 YNFKEQ. The CDR3 has 18 residues.

As for this clone: Other DNA sequences in the same sample also yield this CDR3. The rearrangement links TRBV11-2 to TRBJ1-1; D unresolved. CDR1 and CDR2 (germline): SGHAT, FQNNGV. V was cut by 0 bases and J by 6 bases, with 5 bases left in between. CDR3 length: 12 residues. Here the CDR3 DNA reads TGTGCCAGCAGCTTAGAGTCGGCTGAAGCTTTCTTT. Translated, it gives CASSLESAEAFF.

This chain connects TRBV6-1 to TRBJ1-4; 7 bases are a match to TRBD1. Per the germline V gene, CDR1 is MNHNS and CDR2 is SASEGT. The length of the CDR3 is 18 residues. V lost 0 bases and J lost 1; bases outside the gene matches: 8. CDR3 nucleotides: TGTGCCAGCAGTGAAGCCTATTGGACAGGCGGAACTAATGAAAAACTGTTTTTT. Protein product: CASSEAYWTGGTNEKLFF.

The V and J genes are TRBV4-1 and TRBJ1-5; the D is unclear. The germline gives CDR1 MGHRA, CDR2 YSYEKL. Between the trimmed V and J ends, which lost 0 bases and 6 bases, there was a span of 9 bases. The CDR3 totals 14 residues. In DNA form, the CDR3 reads TGCGCCAGCAGCCAAGATGAGGGTTTTCAGCCCCAGCATTTT. Translating it yields CASSQDEGFQPQHF.

This rearrangement joins TRBV6-5 to TRBJ2-1; tentative D call: TRBD1 (6 bases). The CDR3 spans 12 residues. V was trimmed by 8 bases and J by 5 bases, leaving 10 bases between them. CDR1 and CDR2 (germline): MNHEY, SVGAGI. The CDR3: CASCRQDNEQFF. Here the CDR3 DNA reads TGTGCCAGCTGTAGACAGGACAATGAGCAGTTCTTC.

The table lists this clone with a count of one. The chain recombines TRBV6-5 with TRBJ1-1; TRBD1 aligns across 8 bases. The germline gives CDR1 MNHEY, CDR2 SVGAGI. With V trimmed by 6 bases and J by 1 base, 4 bases remained unmatched. The CDR3 loop spans 14 amino acids. CDR3 in DNA: TGTGCCAGCAGCCGGGACAGGTGGAACACTGAAGCTTTCTTT. Its protein is CASSRDRWNTEAFF.

The rearrangement uses TRBV3-1 (or the pseudogene TRBV3-2) and TRBJ2-1; 11 nucleotides match TRBD2. CDR3 length: 16 residues. The J segment lost 9 bases and the V segment lost 5 bases, leaving 12 bases of the junction unmatched. Germline assignment: CDR1 LGHDT and CDR2 YNNKEL (reference sequence). As DNA, the CDR3 is TGTGCCAGCAGCTCCTGGACTAGCGGGCCCGGGGCTGAGCAGTTCTTC. This codes for CASSSWTSGPGAEQFF.

V and J are TRBV13 and TRBJ2-7; 10 bases match TRBD2. V lost 5 bases, J lost 3 bases, and 16 bases stayed unmatched. Germline V gene sequence: CDR1 PRHDT, CDR2 FYEKMQ (reference sequence). CDR3 length: 18 residues. CDR3 bases: TGTGCCAGCAGCCTGACTAGCGGGTCCCCCCAGCTCTTCTACGAGCAGTACTTC. Residues: CASSLTSGSPQLFYEQYF.

The CDR3 DNA follows: TGTGCCAGCTCACCCGGACTCTCCGGAGGCGATGAAAAACTGTTTTTT. Translated, it gives CASSPGLSGGDEKLFF. The J gene is TRBJ1-4, the V gene TRBV18; D gene ambiguous. The CDR3 extends over 16 amino acids. Trimming removed 3 bases at V and 6 bases at J, with 17 bases between. From germline, CDR1 is KGHSH and CDR2 LQKENI.

The chain links TRBV13 to TRBJ1-2; 7 bases map to TRBD1. The CDR3 runs to 15 residues. V shed 5 bases and J 2 bases; nucleotides not matched to a gene: 8. The germline V gene has CDR1 PRHDT and CDR2 FYEKMQ (reference sequence). The CDR3, as DNA: TGTGCCAGCAGCGCTGACAGGGAAATGAACTATGGCTACACCTTC. Encoded protein: CASSADREMNYGYTF. The full variable domain, with the rest looked up from reference TRBV13 and TRBJ1-2, is AAGVIQSPRHLIKEKRETATLKCYPIPRHDTVYWYQQGPGQDPQFLISFYEKMQSDKGSIPDRFSAQQFSDYHSELNMSSLELGDSALYFCASSADREMNYGYTFGSGTRLTVV.

The J gene is TRBJ2-1, the V gene TRBV18, with TRBD2 identical over 11 bases. The CDR3 runs 16 residues. CDR1 is KGHSH and CDR2 is LQKENI in the germline V gene. The J segment lost 2 bases and the V segment lost 5 bases, leaving 5 bases of the junction unmatched. CDR3 region: CASSTGTSGTYNEQFF. The DNA for the CDR3 is TGTGCCAGCTCAACTGGGACTAGCGGAACCTACAATGAGCAGTTCTTC.

The table lists this clone with a count of one. The chain is built from TRBV5-1 and TRBJ2-1; TRBD2 matches at 10 bases. The CDR3 has 15 amino acids. V trimming: 0 bases; J trimming: 6 bases; junction bases outside the gene matches: 3. CDR1 is SGHRS and CDR2 is YFSETQ in the germline V gene. Written as DNA, the CDR3 is TGCGCCAGCAGCTTGGGACTAGCGGGTCTCAATGAGCAGTTCTTC. Translating it yields CASSLGLAGLNEQFF.

The rearrangement joins TRBV5-1 to TRBJ2-1, with 10 bases identical to TRBD2. The CDR3 loop spans 16 amino acids. J was trimmed by 4 bases and V by 4 bases; bases with no gene match: 8. Germline lookup yields CDR1 SGHRS and CDR2 YFSETQ. CDR3 in amino acids: CASSPYGTSDYNEQFF. The DNA for the CDR3 is TGCGCCAGCAGCCCGTACGGGACTAGCGATTACAATGAGCAGTTCTTC.

This chain connects TRBV27 to TRBJ1-5; D not certain. The germline CDR1 and CDR2 sequences are MNHEY and SMNVEV (reference sequence). The V end was cut by 6 bases, the J end by 3 bases, with 12 bases between. This CDR3 is built from 14 residues. CDR3 protein: CASRAARFNQPQHF. In DNA, the CDR3 is TGTGCCAGCAGGGCCGCCAGGTTCAATCAGCCCCAGCATTTT.

V gene TRBV2 combines with J gene TRBJ2-3; 9 nucleotides agree with TRBD2. V dropped 7 bases and J dropped 3; count of bases not matched to a gene: 5. The CDR3 covers 14 residues. The germline V gene has CDR1 SNHLY and CDR2 FYNNEI. The CDR3 bases are TGTGCCAGCATTCGCGGGAGGGAAACAGATACGCAGTATTTT. This gives the protein CASIRGRETDTQYF.

The genes are TRBV5-1 and TRBJ2-3, with TRBD2 identical over 8 bases. Germline CDR1 and CDR2: SGHRS and YFSETQ. The CDR3 has 16 amino acids. The ends lost 0 bases at V and 1 base at J; junction bases unmatched: 4. The CDR3 sequence: CASSLGFSGGTDTQYF. The DNA for the CDR3 is TGCGCCAGCAGCTTGGGGTTTAGCGGGGGCACAGATACGCAGTATTTT.

The chain uses TRBV5-6 and TRBJ1-1; possible D gene TRBD1, 6 bases. This CDR3 has 15 residues. Germline CDR1 reads SGHDT; CDR2 reads YYEEEE. Trimming took off 4 bases at V and 1 base at J, with 14 bases between the two ends. For the CDR3, the DNA is TGTGCCAGCAGCACACCAGGGACACCGAACACTGAAGCTTTCTTT. It translates to CASSTPGTPNTEAFF.

J is TRBJ1-2 and V is TRBV19; D call uncertain. Trimming cost V 3 bases and J 3 bases, with 11 bases left between them. Germline CDR1 is LNHDA and CDR2 is SQIVND (reference sequence). The CDR3 has 14 residues. CDR3 nucleotide sequence: TGTGCCAGTAGTATGGGCGGGCGGGACTATGGCTACACCTTC. This translates into CASSMGGRDYGYTF.

J is TRBJ1-1 and V is TRBV15, with D maybe TRBD1 (5 bases). Germline V gene data show CDR1 as LNHNV and CDR2 as YYDKDF (reference sequence). This CDR3 is 15 amino acids long. Trimming cost V 0 bases and J 1 base, with 9 bases left between them. The CDR3 spells CATSRDRQQNTEAFF. In nucleotides, the CDR3 is TGTGCCACCAGCAGAGATCGACAGCAGAACACTGAAGCTTTCTTT.

The V gene is TRBV5-1, the J gene TRBJ2-3; 12 bases align to TRBD2. The germline V gene has CDR1 SGHRS and CDR2 YFSETQ. Germline trimming cut 0 bases from V and 5 bases from J; bases unmatched to any gene: 7. CDR3 length: 17 residues. CDR3 region: CASSLDLAGGDIDTQYF. The CDR3 bases are TGCGCCAGCAGCTTGGATCTAGCGGGAGGGGATATAGATACGCAGTATTTT.

The V call is TRBV14, the J call TRBJ2-5; no clear D gene. CDR1 and CDR2 (germline): SGHDN, FVKESK. This CDR3 has 14 amino acids. V was pared by 1 base and J by 3 bases, with 9 bases between. Here the CDR3 reads CASSQVQVEETQYF. CDR3 DNA: TGTGCCAGCAGCCAAGTCCAGGTGGAAGAGACCCAGTACTTC.

V usage is TRBV28 and J usage is TRBJ2-5, with 7 bases identical to TRBD2. This CDR3 is 14 amino acids long. The trim removed 5 bases at V and 1 base at J, leaving 4 bases unmatched. Germline V lookup: CDR1 MDHEN, CDR2 SYDVKM. This chain's CDR3 is CASSQRGTQETQYF. Written as DNA, the CDR3 is TGTGCCAGCAGTCAGCGGGGTACCCAAGAGACCCAGTACTTC.

The rearrangement joins TRBV5-5 to TRBJ1-4; D unclear. The CDR3 extends over 15 amino acids. The germline CDR1 and CDR2 sequences are SGHKS and YYEKEE (reference sequence). V lost 1 base to trimming and J lost 0 bases, with 7 bases between them. In DNA form, the CDR3 reads TGTGCCAGCAGCTTGAGCCGAGCAACTAATGAAAAACTGTTTTTT. This sequence encodes CASSLSRATNEKLFF.

V usage is TRBV7-8 and J usage is TRBJ1-5, with TRBD1 matching 8 bases. Per the germline V gene, CDR1 is SGHVS and CDR2 is FQNEAQ. Germline trimming cut 7 bases from V and 3 bases from J; bases unmatched to any gene: 5. This CDR3 has 14 amino acids. The CDR3 region is CASTPGQANQPQHF. CDR3 DNA: TGTGCCAGCACTCCGGGACAGGCCAATCAGCCCCAGCATTTT.

J is TRBJ2-7 and V is TRBV13; 11 nucleotides agree with TRBD2. CDR3 length: 16 residues. Trimming took 5 bases from V and 3 from J; bases not matched to a gene: 9. CDR1 is PRHDT and CDR2 is FYEKMQ in the germline V gene (reference sequence). CDR3 DNA: TGTGCCAGCAGCCTGAGACTAGCGGGACTAAACTACGAGCAGTACTTC. Protein sequence: CASSLRLAGLNYEQYF.

This chain connects TRBV28 to TRBJ1-5, with D maybe TRBD1 (5 bases). CDR1 MDHEN and CDR2 SYDVKM come from the germline V gene. Trimming took off 4 bases at V and 4 bases at J, with 8 bases between the two ends. This CDR3 is 13 amino acids long. This chain's CDR3 is CASSSRVNQPQHF. The CDR3 nucleotides are TGTGCCAGCAGTTCCAGGGTGAATCAGCCCCAGCATTTT.

This sequence joins TRBV13 and TRBJ2-1; D unresolved. The V gene's germline CDR1 is PRHDT and CDR2 FYEKMQ (reference sequence). There are 11 residues in the CDR3. V was shortened by 5 bases and J by 10 bases, with 9 bases between the two germline ends. The CDR3 DNA reads as TGTGCCAGCAGCCCTGGCGGAGAGCAGTTCTTC. This encodes CASSPGGEQFF.

The CDR3 protein is CASSFGQTNTEAFF. The CDR3 DNA sequence: TGCGCCAGCAGCTTCGGACAGACAAACACTGAAGCTTTCTTT. The genes are TRBV5-1 and TRBJ1-1; a possible D gene is TRBD1 (6 bases). V dropped 2 bases and J dropped 2 bases, with 10 bases sitting between them. The CDR3 has 14 residues. Germline V gene data show CDR1 as SGHRS and CDR2 as YFSETQ.